A single sample gave rise to the 27 T cell receptor beta chains below, sequenced in a study of blood T cell repertoires in COVID-19. Clones were sequenced by immunoSEQ multiplex PCR, and TCRdb holds only the in-frame ones, with some missing. This table has 150,000 to 200,000 clones, about 86% appearing once. The sequenced sample was peripheral blood. The receptor set was obtained from a man between 60 and 70 years old with acute or convalescent COVID-19.

V gene TRBV6-5 combines with J gene TRBJ2-2; the D gene is possibly TRBD1 (6 bases). This CDR3 spans 13 amino acids. With 6 bases removed from V and 5 bases from J, the gap between germline ends came to 10 bases. The germline gives CDR1 MNHEY, CDR2 SVGAGI. CDR3 sequence reads: CASRPGVTGELFF. The CDR3 bases are TGTGCCAGCAGGCCAGGGGTTACCGGGGAGCTGTTTTTT.

This chain connects TRBV28 to TRBJ1-5; tentative D call: TRBD1 (6 bases). CDR1 is MDHEN, CDR2 SYDVKM, per germline. Trimming shortened V by 8 bases and J by 0 bases, and 23 bases separated the two germline ends. There are 18 residues in the CDR3. CDR3 residues: CASALYGTQQYSNQPQHF. DNA for the CDR3: TGTGCCAGCGCCCTATACGGGACACAACAATATAGCAATCAGCCCCAGCATTTT.

The genes are TRBV5-1 and TRBJ2-1, with 14 nucleotides matching TRBD2. The CDR3 spans 17 residues. Germline trimming cut 0 bases from V and 6 bases from J; bases unmatched to any gene: 5. CDR1 SGHRS and CDR2 YFSETQ come from the germline V gene. CDR3 sequence: CASSLAGTSGSSNEQFF. The CDR3 bases are TGCGCCAGCAGCTTGGCCGGGACTAGCGGGAGTAGCAATGAGCAGTTCTTC.

V usage is TRBV1 and J usage is TRBJ2-7; TRBD2 is the table's D call, not checked against the DNA. TRBV1 is marked as a pseudogene. This CDR3 has 20 residues. CDR3 sequence reads: CTSSQQRQGASGRYDYEQYF. The DNA of the CDR3 is TGCACCAGCAGCCAACAAAGACAGGGGGCTAGCGGGAGATATGACTACGAGCAGTACTTC.

The table lists this clone with a count of one. This chain uses TRBV30 with TRBJ2-7, with a weak D call TRBD2 (5 bases). The germline V and J ends were trimmed by 1 base and 7 bases, with 14 bases remaining between them. CDR3 length: 13 amino acids. Germline CDR1 and CDR2: GTSNPN and SVGIG (reference sequence). CDR3 region: CAWSGTPFWEQYF. The CDR3 DNA is TGTGCCTGGAGTGGGACTCCCTTTTGGGAGCAGTACTTC.

The rearrangement links TRBV2 to TRBJ2-7; D possibly corresponds to TRBD1 (6 bases). V was pared by 3 bases and J by 2 bases, with 14 bases between. This CDR3 has 15 residues. Germline V gene sequence: CDR1 SNHLY, CDR2 FYNNEI. The CDR3 protein is CASSDLGRGPYEQYF. In DNA form, the CDR3 reads TGTGCCAGCAGTGATCTAGGCAGGGGCCCCTACGAGCAGTACTTC.

In its sample, this clone was seen a few times. The J gene is TRBJ1-1, the V gene TRBV2; possibly TRBD1 for D (5 bases). CDR1 is SNHLY and CDR2 is FYNNEI in the germline V gene. This CDR3 has 14 residues. V gave up 6 bases and J gave up 5 bases, with 16 bases separating them. CDR3 DNA sequence: TGTGCCAGCAGAGTAATAGCGGGGGGGACTGAAGCTTTCTTT. Amino acid sequence: CASRVIAGGTEAFF. The entire variable domain, with the rest obtained from reference TRBV2 and TRBJ1-1, is as follows: EPEVTQTPSHQVTQMGQEVILRCVPISNHLYFYWYRQILGQKVEFLVSFYNNEISEKSEIFDDQFSVERPDGSNFTLKIRSTKLEDSAMYFCASRVIAGGTEAFFGQGTRLTVV.

The chain employs TRBV15 and TRBJ1-2; TRBD1 matches at 11 bases. Unmatched junction bases numbered 4, after V lost 4 bases and J lost 6 bases. The CDR3 runs 14 residues. Germline assignment: CDR1 LNHNV and CDR2 YYDKDF (reference sequence). The CDR3 sequence: CATSTGQGVNGYTF. The DNA of the CDR3 is TGTGCCACCAGCACGGGACAGGGGGTGAATGGCTACACCTTC. Using reference TRBV15 and TRBJ1-2 for the parts outside the CDR3, the full variable domain is DAMVIQNPRYQVTQFGKPVTLSCSQTLNHNVMYWYQQKSSQAPKLLFHYYDKDFNNEADTPDNFQSRRPNTSFCFLDIRSPGLGDTAMYLCATSTGQGVNGYTFGSGTRLTVV.

V usage is TRBV5-1 and J usage is TRBJ2-5; D might be TRBD1 (6 bases). CDR3 length equals 14 residues. Looked up from germline, CDR1 is SGHRS and CDR2 is YFSETQ. V shed 3 bases and J shed 1 base, with 10 bases lying between them. CDR3 DNA: TGCGCCAGCAGCTCCCGACAGGCCCAAGAGACCCAGTACTTC. It specifies CASSSRQAQETQYF.

This chain joins TRBV24-1 and TRBJ1-3; D remains unclear. V lost 2 bases, J lost 0 bases, and 7 bases lay in between. Germline CDR1 reads KGHDR; CDR2 reads SFDVKD. The CDR3 covers 15 residues. The CDR3 here is CATSDSRGSGNTIYF. As DNA, the CDR3 is TGTGCCACCAGTGATTCCCGGGGCTCTGGAAACACCATATATTTT.

The CDR3 protein is CASSLGGAGGPQHF. DNA for the CDR3: TGTGCCAGCAGCCTGGGGGGAGCAGGAGGGCCCCAGCATTTT. The rearrangement joins TRBV28 to TRBJ1-5; D may be TRBD1 (5 bases). The CDR3 length is 14 residues. Germline V gene data show CDR1 as MDHEN and CDR2 as SYDVKM. Deletions cut 6 bases from V and 9 bases from J, with 18 bases between.

The DNA for the CDR3 is TGTGCCTGGAGTGTACGGGGGGCTGATGGCTACACCTTC. This sequence encodes CAWSVRGADGYTF. The V and J genes are TRBV30 and TRBJ1-2, with D maybe TRBD1 (6 bases). V lost 0 bases and J lost 6, with 11 bases in between. The CDR3 extends over 13 amino acids. CDR1 and CDR2 from the germline V gene are GTSNPN and SVGIG (reference sequence). The full variable domain, in which reference TRBV30 and TRBJ1-2 provide the parts outside the CDR3, is SQTIHQWPATLVQPVGSPLSLECTVEGTSNPNLYWYRQAAGRGLQLLFYSVGIGQISSEVPQNLSASRPQDRQFILSSKKLLLSDSGFYLCAWSVRGADGYTFGSGTRLTVV.

The chain employs TRBV3-1 (or the pseudogene TRBV3-2) and TRBJ1-4; TRBD1 is a possible D gene (6 bases). This CDR3 has 14 amino acids. The V gene lost 4 bases and the J gene lost 7 bases, with 13 bases spanning the gap. Germline V gene data show CDR1 as LGHDT and CDR2 as YNNKEL (reference sequence). The CDR3 is CASSLGGAGEKLFF. DNA of the CDR3: TGTGCCAGCAGCCTAGGGGGGGCAGGTGAAAAACTGTTTTTT.

This chain connects TRBV4-1 to TRBJ1-1; the D is unclear. The CDR3 sequence is 16 residues long. V lost 2 bases and J 1 base, leaving 14 bases between the germline ends. Germline-derived CDR1 and CDR2 are MGHRA and YSYEKL. CDR3 sequence: CASSQSPLQRNTEAFF. Here the CDR3 DNA reads TGCGCCAGCAGCCAATCCCCCCTACAGAGGAACACTGAAGCTTTCTTT.

The rearrangement uses TRBV25-1 and TRBJ1-6; tentatively, D is TRBD1 (5 bases). Trimming cost V 6 bases and J 7 bases, with 16 bases left between them. CDR1 and CDR2 from the germline V gene are MGHDK and SYGVNS. The CDR3 is made up of 15 amino acids. The CDR3 loop is CASREPRGSNSPLHF. The CDR3 DNA follows: TGTGCCAGCAGGGAGCCACGGGGGTCAAATTCACCCCTCCACTTT. Using reference TRBV25-1 and TRBJ1-6 for the parts outside the CDR3, the full variable domain is EADIYQTPRYLVIGTGKKITLECSQTMGHDKMYWYQQDPGMELHLIHYSYGVNSTEKGDLSSESTVSRIRTEHFPLTLESARPSHTSQYLCASREPRGSNSPLHFGNGTRLTVT.

In nucleotides, the CDR3 is TGTGCCAGCAGCGTCAAGTACAGGAGGGAGAGCGGGGGACGCTCCTACAATGAGCAGTTCTTC. This translates into CASSVKYRRESGGRSYNEQFF. The chain is built from TRBV2 and TRBJ2-1, with TRBD2 identical over 8 bases. V trimming: 6 bases; J trimming: 0 bases; junction bases outside the gene matches: 22. From germline, CDR1 is SNHLY and CDR2 FYNNEI. The CDR3 extends over 21 amino acids.

The chain recombines TRBV18 with TRBJ1-1; D is perhaps TRBD1 (6 bases). The V end lost 0 bases, the J end lost 1 base, and 9 bases lay between the germline ends. Germline V gives CDR1 KGHSH, CDR2 LQKENI. The CDR3 totals 15 residues. CDR3 sequence reads: CASSPPEGGNTEAFF. In DNA, the CDR3 is TGTGCCAGCTCACCACCGGAAGGGGGGAACACTGAAGCTTTCTTT.

This clone was counted only a few times. The CDR3 protein is CASSRGVQGMETQYF. The CDR3 nucleotides read TGTGCCAGCAGCAGAGGGGTACAGGGTATGGAGACCCAGTACTTC. The V gene is TRBV3-1 (or the pseudogene TRBV3-2), the J gene TRBJ2-5, with D maybe TRBD1 (6 bases). Trimming removed 5 bases from V and 5 bases from J, with 18 bases in between. Germline V CDR1 and CDR2: LGHDT, YNNKEL (reference sequence). CDR3 length: 15 residues.

Concerning this clone: A read error may account for a junction end that differs from germline. This chain uses TRBV29-1 with TRBJ1-2; possible D gene TRBD1, 5 bases. CDR1 and CDR2 (germline): SQVTM, ANQGSEA. The CDR3 length is 12 residues. CDR3 sequence: CSGEEGGGGYTF. Written as DNA, the CDR3 is TGCAGCGGTGAAGAAGGCGGGGGTGGCTACACCTTC.

The J gene is TRBJ1-1, the V gene TRBV9; 9 bases agree with TRBD1. Trimming took 2 bases from V and 1 from J; bases not matched to a gene: 12. Germline loops: CDR1 SGDLS, CDR2 YYNGEE. This CDR3 contains 18 residues. In DNA, the CDR3 is TGTGCCAGCAGCGTTTCTGGACAGGGGAGGATAGCGAACACTGAAGCTTTCTTT. Translated: CASSVSGQGRIANTEAFF.

The chain carries TRBV27 and TRBJ1-2; 7 bases map to TRBD1. Germline assignment: CDR1 MNHEY and CDR2 SMNVEV (reference sequence). The CDR3 consists of 15 residues. With 4 bases clipped from V and 0 bases from J, the junction kept 5 bases outside the gene matches. The CDR3: CASSSFQGANYGYTF. The CDR3 nucleotides read TGTGCCAGCAGTTCCTTTCAGGGGGCTAACTATGGCTACACCTTC.

In DNA form, the CDR3 reads TGCAGCGTTGATGGGCGAAAGGGGGGCTACACCTTC. Translation: CSVDGRKGGYTF. This chain connects TRBV29-1 to TRBJ1-2, with a weak D call TRBD1 (5 bases). Germline CDR1 is SQVTM and CDR2 is ANQGSEA. V lost 3 bases and J 8 bases, leaving 13 bases between the germline ends. The length of the CDR3 is 12 residues.

The rearrangement links TRBV30 to TRBJ1-2; TRBD1 is a possible D gene (5 bases). The CDR3 runs to 13 residues. Germline CDR1 GTSNPN, CDR2 SVGIG (reference sequence). The V and J ends lost 4 bases and 4 bases respectively, with 13 bases between them. The CDR3, as DNA: TGTGCCTGGACCTTACGGGGGGTCTATGGCTACACCTTC. Translated: CAWTLRGVYGYTF.

The chain joins TRBV13 to TRBJ2-5; the match to TRBD1 covers 8 bases. The CDR3 length is 15 residues. Germline V gene data show CDR1 as PRHDT and CDR2 as FYEKMQ (reference sequence). The V and J ends lost 5 bases and 5 bases, in that order; junction bases with no gene match: 10. The CDR3 protein is CASSRRRTGRETQYF. The CDR3 nucleotides are TGTGCCAGCAGCCGTAGGCGGACAGGGCGCGAGACCCAGTACTTC.

This clone was counted between two and nine times. V gene TRBV5-1 combines with J gene TRBJ2-1; D gene uncertain. From germline, CDR1 is SGHRS and CDR2 YFSETQ. The CDR3 sequence is 13 residues long. Trimming shortened V by 5 bases and J by 5 bases, and 11 bases separated the two germline ends. CDR3 residues: CASRIGDNNEQFF. The CDR3 coding sequence is TGCGCCAGCAGGATAGGCGACAACAATGAGCAGTTCTTC.

Only one count was recorded for this clone. The chain links TRBV3-1 (or the pseudogene TRBV3-2) to TRBJ1-2; 7 bases are a match to TRBD1. The trim removed 3 bases at V and 4 bases at J, leaving 5 bases unmatched. The V gene's germline CDR1 is LGHDT and CDR2 YNNKEL (reference sequence). This CDR3 region has 14 residues. CDR3 sequence: CASSQEGAGYGYTF. As DNA, the CDR3 is TGTGCCAGCAGCCAGGAGGGGGCGGGCTATGGCTACACCTTC.

The chain carries TRBV19 and TRBJ1-5; 7 bases match TRBD1. CDR3 length: 15 amino acids. Germline CDR1 and CDR2: LNHDA and SQIVND (reference sequence). With 6 bases clipped from V and 4 bases from J, the junction kept 9 bases outside the gene matches. CDR3 loop: CASSLSRGPNQPQHF. The DNA for the CDR3 is TGTGCCAGTAGCCTATCGAGGGGGCCAAATCAGCCCCAGCATTTT.